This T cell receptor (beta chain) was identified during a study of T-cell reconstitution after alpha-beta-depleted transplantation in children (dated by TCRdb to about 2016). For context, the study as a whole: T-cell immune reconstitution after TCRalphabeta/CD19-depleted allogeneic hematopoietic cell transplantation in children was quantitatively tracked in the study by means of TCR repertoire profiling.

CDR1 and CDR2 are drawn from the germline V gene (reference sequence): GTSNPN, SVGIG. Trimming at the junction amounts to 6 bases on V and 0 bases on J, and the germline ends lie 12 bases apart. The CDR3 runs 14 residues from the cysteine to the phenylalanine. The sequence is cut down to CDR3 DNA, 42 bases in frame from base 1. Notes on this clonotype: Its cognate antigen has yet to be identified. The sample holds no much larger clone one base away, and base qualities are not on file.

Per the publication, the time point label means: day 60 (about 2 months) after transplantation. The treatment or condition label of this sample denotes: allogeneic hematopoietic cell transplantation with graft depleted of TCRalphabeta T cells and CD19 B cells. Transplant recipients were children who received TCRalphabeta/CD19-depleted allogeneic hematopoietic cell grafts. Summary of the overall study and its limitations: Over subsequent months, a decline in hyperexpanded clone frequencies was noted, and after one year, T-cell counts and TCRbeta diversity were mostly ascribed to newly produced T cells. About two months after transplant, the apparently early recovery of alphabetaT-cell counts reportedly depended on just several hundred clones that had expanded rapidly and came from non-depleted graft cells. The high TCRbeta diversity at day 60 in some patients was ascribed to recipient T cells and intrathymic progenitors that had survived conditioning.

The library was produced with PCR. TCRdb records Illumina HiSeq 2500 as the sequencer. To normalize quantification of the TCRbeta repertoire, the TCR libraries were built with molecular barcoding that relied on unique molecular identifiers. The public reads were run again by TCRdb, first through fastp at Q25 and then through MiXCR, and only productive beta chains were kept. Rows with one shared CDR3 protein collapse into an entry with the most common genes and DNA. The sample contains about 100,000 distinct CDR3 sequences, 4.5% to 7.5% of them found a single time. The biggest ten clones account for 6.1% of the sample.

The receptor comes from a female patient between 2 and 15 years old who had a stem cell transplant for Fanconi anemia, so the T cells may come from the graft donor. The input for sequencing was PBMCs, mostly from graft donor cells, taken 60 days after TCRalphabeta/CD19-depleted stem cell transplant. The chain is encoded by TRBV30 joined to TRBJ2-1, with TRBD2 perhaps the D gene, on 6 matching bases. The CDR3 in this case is CACPRDFSYNEQFF. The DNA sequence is TGTGCCTGCCCCCGGGACTTCTCCTACAATGAGCAGTTCTTC.